This T cell receptor (beta chain) was sequenced during a study of CD8+ T cells in alopecia areata. Findings and caveats of the study: Clonality in lesional scalp, especially alopecia totalis/universalis, exceeded that of normal scalp. While tofacitinib was given, many expanded lesional clones persisted in scalp and blood. Scalp clonality dropped significantly under tofacitinib, as did expanded CD8+ top-100 clones.

Extraction of RNA preceded its reverse transcription into cDNA, which served as the sequencing template. The method was immunoSEQ multiplex PCR; TCRdb's version includes in-frame clones alone and lacks a portion of them. The sample shows under 150,000 clones, 61% of them seen only once. Treatment specified: oral pan-JAK inhibitor, 5-10 mg twice daily. This CDR3 spans 11 amino acids. Trimming shortened V by 8 bases and J by 3 bases, and 8 bases separated the two germline ends. Per the germline V gene, CDR1 is MNHEY and CDR2 is SVGAGI. This clone has more than one count but fewer than ten. As yet, its antigen is unknown.

The chain uses TRBV6-5 and TRBJ2-7; D unclear. The source is a human donor with alopecia areata. The sequencing used CD4+ T cells sorted from blood, collected at week 4, from a patient treated with tofacitinib. The CDR3 sequence: CASGYLYEQYF. DNA of the CDR3: TGTGCCAGCGGGTATCTCTACGAGCAGTACTTC.